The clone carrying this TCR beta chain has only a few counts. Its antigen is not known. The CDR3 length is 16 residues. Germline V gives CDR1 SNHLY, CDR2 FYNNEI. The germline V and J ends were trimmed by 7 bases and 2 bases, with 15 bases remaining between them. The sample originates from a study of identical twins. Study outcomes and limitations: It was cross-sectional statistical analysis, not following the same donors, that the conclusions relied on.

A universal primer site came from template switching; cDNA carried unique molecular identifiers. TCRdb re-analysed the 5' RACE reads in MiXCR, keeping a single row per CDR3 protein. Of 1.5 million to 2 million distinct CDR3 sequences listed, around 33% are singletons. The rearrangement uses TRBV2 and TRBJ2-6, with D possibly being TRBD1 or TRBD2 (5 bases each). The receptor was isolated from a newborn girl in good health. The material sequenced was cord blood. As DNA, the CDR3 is TGTGCCAGCATTCTAAATGGGGGTACTGGGGCCAACGTCCTGACTTTC. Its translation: CASILNGGTGANVLTF.